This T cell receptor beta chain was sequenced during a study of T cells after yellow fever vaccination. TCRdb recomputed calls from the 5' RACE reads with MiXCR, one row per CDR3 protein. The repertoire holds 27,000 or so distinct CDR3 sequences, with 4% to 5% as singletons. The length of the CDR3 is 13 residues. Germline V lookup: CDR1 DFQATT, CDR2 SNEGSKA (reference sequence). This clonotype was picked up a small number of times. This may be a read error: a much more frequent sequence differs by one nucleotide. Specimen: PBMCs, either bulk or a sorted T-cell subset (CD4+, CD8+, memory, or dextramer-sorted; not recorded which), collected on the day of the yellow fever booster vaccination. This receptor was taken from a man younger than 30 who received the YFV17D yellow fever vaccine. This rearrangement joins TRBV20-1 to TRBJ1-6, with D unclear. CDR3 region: CSARDWADSPLPF. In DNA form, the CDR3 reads TGCAGTGCTAGAGATTGGGCAGATTCACCCCTCCCCTTT.